This T cell receptor (beta chain) was captured by sequencing in a study of blood T cell repertoires in COVID-19. About the study: The samples span acute and convalescent COVID-19 from the United States, Italy and Spain. T cells, B-cell-depleted T cells, or PBMCs supplied cDNA or gDNA.

Per the original data handling: Amplification with reference gene primers provided the estimates of nucleated cell counts. Using immunoSEQ multiplex PCR, the repertoire was profiled, and TCRdb retains in-frame clones only, with some absent. D and trimming were read from the DNA, whereas the V and J calls and clone size are those reported in that table. The sample lists about 130,000 clones, approximately 80% occurring once. Input material: peripheral blood. The clonotype originates from a woman between 50 and 59 years old with acute or convalescent COVID-19.

CDR3 protein: CATTGTGYFSQFTEAFF. Here the CDR3 DNA reads TGTGCCACCACCGGGACAGGGTATTTCTCACAGTTCACTGAAGCTTTCTTT. V and J are TRBV19 and TRBJ1-1, with 9 bases that match TRBD1. The V gene end was trimmed by 10 bases and the J gene end by 4 bases; junction bases not matched to a gene: 19. CDR3 length: 17 residues. From germline, CDR1 is LNHDA and CDR2 SQIVND (reference sequence).